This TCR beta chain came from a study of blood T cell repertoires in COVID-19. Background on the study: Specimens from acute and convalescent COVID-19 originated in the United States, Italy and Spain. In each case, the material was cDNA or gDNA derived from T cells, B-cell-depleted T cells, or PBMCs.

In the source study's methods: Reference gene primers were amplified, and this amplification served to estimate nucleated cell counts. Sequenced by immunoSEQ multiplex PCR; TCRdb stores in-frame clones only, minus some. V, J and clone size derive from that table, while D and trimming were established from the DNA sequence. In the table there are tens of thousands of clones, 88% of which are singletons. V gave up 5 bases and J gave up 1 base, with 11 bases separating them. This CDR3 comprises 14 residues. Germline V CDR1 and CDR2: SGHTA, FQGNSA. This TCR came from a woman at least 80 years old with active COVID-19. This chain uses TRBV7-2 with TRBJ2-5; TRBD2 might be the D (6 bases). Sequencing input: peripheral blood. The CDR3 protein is CASSLSGPQETQYF. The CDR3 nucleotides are TGTGCCAGCAGCCTCAGCGGGCCCCAAGAGACCCAGTACTTC.